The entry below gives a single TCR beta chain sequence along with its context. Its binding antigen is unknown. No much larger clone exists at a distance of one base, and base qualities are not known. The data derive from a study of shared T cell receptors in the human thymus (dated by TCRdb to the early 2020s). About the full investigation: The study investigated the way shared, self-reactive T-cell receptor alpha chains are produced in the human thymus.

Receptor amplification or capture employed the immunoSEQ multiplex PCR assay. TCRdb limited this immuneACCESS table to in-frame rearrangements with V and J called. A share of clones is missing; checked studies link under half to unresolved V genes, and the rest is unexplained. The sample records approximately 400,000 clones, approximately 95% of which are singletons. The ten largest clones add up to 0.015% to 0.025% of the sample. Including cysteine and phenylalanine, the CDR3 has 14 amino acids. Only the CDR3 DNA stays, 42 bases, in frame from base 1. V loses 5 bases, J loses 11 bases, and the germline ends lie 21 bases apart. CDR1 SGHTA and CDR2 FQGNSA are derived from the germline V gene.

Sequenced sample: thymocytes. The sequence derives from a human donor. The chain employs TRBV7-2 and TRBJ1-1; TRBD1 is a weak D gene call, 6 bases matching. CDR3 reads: CASSPGHDKRGAFF. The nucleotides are TGTGCCAGCAGCCCGGGACACGACAAACGAGGCGCTTTCTTT.